Listed here are 3 T cell receptor beta chains from one sample, sequenced in a study of blood T cell repertoires in COVID-19. Sequenced by immunoSEQ multiplex PCR; TCRdb stores in-frame clones only, minus some. The sample carries approximately 210,000 clones, 82% recorded once. Sample: peripheral blood. The origin of the receptors is a woman aged 40 to 50 with acute or convalescent COVID-19.

The chain uses TRBV6-2 or TRBV6-3 and TRBJ1-1; the D is unclear. There are 13 residues in the CDR3. The V and J ends lost 5 bases and 0 bases respectively, with 7 bases between them. Per germline, CDR1 MNHEY and CDR2 SVGEGT. This chain's CDR3 is CASSPYLNTEAFF. Written as DNA, the CDR3 is TGTGCCAGCAGTCCCTATTTGAACACTGAAGCTTTCTTT.

Notes on this clone: The same CDR3 also results from other DNA sequences found in this sample. The chain recombines TRBV10-3 with TRBJ1-1, with D maybe TRBD1 (5 bases). The ends were cut back, 4 bases at V and 4 bases at J, with 10 bases in the middle. Germline V lookup: CDR1 ENHRY, CDR2 SYGVKD. The CDR3 loop spans 13 amino acids. The CDR3 loop is CAISVSGLTEAFF. CDR3 DNA sequence: TGTGCCATCAGTGTTTCAGGGCTCACTGAAGCTTTCTTT.

This chain uses TRBV19 with TRBJ1-1, with 11 nucleotides matching TRBD1. Germline-derived CDR1 and CDR2 are LNHDA and SQIVND (reference sequence). V was clipped by 1 base and J by 4 bases; unmatched bases: 2. CDR3 length equals 15 residues. The CDR3 sequence: CASSIVGTGGTEAFF. CDR3 DNA: TGTGCCAGTAGTATAGTCGGGACAGGGGGCACTGAAGCTTTCTTT.